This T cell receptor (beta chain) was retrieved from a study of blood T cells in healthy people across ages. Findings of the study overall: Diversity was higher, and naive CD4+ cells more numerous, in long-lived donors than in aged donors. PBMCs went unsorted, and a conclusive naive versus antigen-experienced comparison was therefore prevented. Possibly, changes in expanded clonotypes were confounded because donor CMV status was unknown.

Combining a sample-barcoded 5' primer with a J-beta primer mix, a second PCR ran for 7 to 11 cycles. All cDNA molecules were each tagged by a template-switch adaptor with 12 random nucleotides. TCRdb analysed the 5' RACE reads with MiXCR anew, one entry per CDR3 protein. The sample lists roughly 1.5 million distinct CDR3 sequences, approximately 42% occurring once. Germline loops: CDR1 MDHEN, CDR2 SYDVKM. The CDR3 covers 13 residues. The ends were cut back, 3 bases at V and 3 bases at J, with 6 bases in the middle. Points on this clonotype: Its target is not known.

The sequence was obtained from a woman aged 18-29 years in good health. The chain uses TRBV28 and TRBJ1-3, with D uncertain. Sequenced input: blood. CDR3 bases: TGTGCCAGCAGTTTCGGGTTTGGAAACACCATATATTTT. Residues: CASSFGFGNTIYF.